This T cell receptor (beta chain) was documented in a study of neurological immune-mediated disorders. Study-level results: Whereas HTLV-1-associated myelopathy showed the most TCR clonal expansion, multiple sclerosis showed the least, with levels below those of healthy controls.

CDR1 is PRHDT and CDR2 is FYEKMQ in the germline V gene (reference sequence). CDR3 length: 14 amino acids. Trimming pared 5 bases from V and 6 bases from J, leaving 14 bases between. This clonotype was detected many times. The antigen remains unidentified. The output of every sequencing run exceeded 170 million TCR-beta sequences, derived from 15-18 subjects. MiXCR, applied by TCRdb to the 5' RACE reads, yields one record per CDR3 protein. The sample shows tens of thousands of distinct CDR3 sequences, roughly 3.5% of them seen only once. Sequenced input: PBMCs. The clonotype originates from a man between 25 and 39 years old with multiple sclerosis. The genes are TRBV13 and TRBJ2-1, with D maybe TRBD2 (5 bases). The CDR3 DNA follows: TGTGCCAGCAGCCCCCCGGGGTTTAGCAATGAGCAGTTCTTC. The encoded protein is CASSPPGFSNEQFF.